The rows below give T cell receptor beta chains drawn from one sample of a study of PD-L1 blockade in urothelial cancer. TCRdb keeps only in-frame clones here, not all; method: immunoSEQ multiplex PCR. Among roughly 40,000 clones, roughly 80% were seen once, and the ten largest hold 2.5% to 3%. The sample consisted of PBMCs, taken around atezolizumab (anti-PD-L1) treatment. The source is a man in his 70s with urothelial cancer. The CDR3 runs from the conserved cysteine through the conserved F or W. A D gene is named only where the DNA matches it firmly. The size field is filled for only some rows; it gives once, few, many or a size class.

DNA: TGTGCCAGTAGTATTAGACAGGGGGCCCAAGAGACCCAGTACTTC
CDR3: CASSIRQGAQETQYF
J: TRBJ2-5
size: NA
D: TRBD1
V: TRBV19

DNA: TGTGCCAGCAGCTCAAGGGTAGCGGGAGCCCCCGAGCAGTACTTC
CDR3: CASSSRVAGAPEQYF
J: TRBJ2-7
size: NA
D: TRBD2
V: TRBV7-2

DNA: TGTGCCAGCAGTAGTGGCGGGCACTCCTACGAGCAGTACTTC
CDR3: CASSSGGHSYEQYF
J: TRBJ2-7
size: NA
D: NA
V: TRBV25-1

DNA: TGTGCCAGTACGCTATCGGGGACAGGGGGCGAGGAGACCCAGTACTTC
CDR3: CASTLSGTGGEETQYF
J: TRBJ2-5
size: NA
D: TRBD1
V: TRBV19

DNA: TGCGCCAGCAGCTTGGATGGCAGCTCCTACGAGCAGTACTTC
CDR3: CASSLDGSSYEQYF
J: TRBJ2-7
size: NA
D: NA
V: TRBV5-1

DNA: TGTGCCAGCAGGAATCCGGGACTAGGTGTCTATGAGCAGTTCTTC
CDR3: CASRNPGLGVYEQFF
J: TRBJ2-1
size: NA
D: TRBD2
V: TRBV6-5

DNA: TGTGCCAGCAGTGAATCTAGCGGCGGCACAGATACGCAGTATTTT
CDR3: CASSESSGGTDTQYF
J: TRBJ2-3
size: NA
D: TRBD2
V: TRBV6-1

DNA: TGTGCCAGCAGCGTAGAACTCGCGGGAGGGTTCTACAATGAGCAGTTCTTC
CDR3: CASSVELAGGFYNEQFF
J: TRBJ2-1
size: NA
D: TRBD2
V: TRBV9

DNA: TGCGCCAGCAGCCGAGGACAGGGGGAAACCTACGAGCAGTACTTC
CDR3: CASSRGQGETYEQYF
J: TRBJ2-7
size: NA
D: TRBD1
V: TRBV4-1

DNA: TGTGCCAGCAGTCGGGGGGTTTCCACAGATACGCAGTATTTT
CDR3: CASSRGVSTDTQYF
J: TRBJ2-3
size: NA
D: TRBD2
V: TRBV28

DNA: TGTGCCAGCAGTTTATACACACAAACCTATGGCTACACCTTC
CDR3: CASSLYTQTYGYTF
J: TRBJ1-2
size: NA
D: NA
V: TRBV28

DNA: TGTGCCAGCAGCTTAGCGAGTGATGACGAGCAGTACTTC
CDR3: CASSLASDDEQYF
J: TRBJ2-7
size: NA
D: NA
V: TRBV7-2

DNA: TGTGCCAGCAGCACCTTGACAGGGCCCTTCAATGAGCAGTTCTTC
CDR3: CASSTLTGPFNEQFF
J: TRBJ2-1
size: NA
D: TRBD1
V: TRBV7-2

DNA: TGTGCCAGCGGACTATTATACACCGGGGAGCTGTTTTTT
CDR3: CASGLLYTGELFF
J: TRBJ2-2
size: NA
D: NA
V: TRBV28

DNA: TGTGCCAGCAGCTCCCTGGAACTAAGCTCCTACGAGCAGTACTTC
CDR3: CASSSLELSSYEQYF
J: TRBJ2-7
size: NA
D: NA
V: TRBV25-1

DNA: TGTGCCAGCAGAAAGGGACGGGAGGATCAGCCCCAGCATTTT
CDR3: CASRKGREDQPQHF
J: TRBJ1-5
size: NA
D: NA
V: TRBV27

DNA: TGTGCCAGCAGTTTATTGACCAGGAACAATGAGCAGTTCTTC
CDR3: CASSLLTRNNEQFF
J: TRBJ2-1
size: NA
D: NA
V: TRBV27

DNA: TGTGCCAGCAGCTTCAGGGGACAGGGAACACAAGAGACCCAGTACTTC
CDR3: CASSFRGQGTQETQYF
J: TRBJ2-5
size: NA
D: TRBD1
V: TRBV11-3

DNA: TGTGCCAGCAGTTTAGGACAGAGCGCCTTCTCTGGAAACACCATATATTTT
CDR3: CASSLGQSAFSGNTIYF
J: TRBJ1-3
size: NA
D: NA
V: TRBV28

DNA: TGTGCCGGTAGTATAGCGGGGTCAGAGACCCAGTACTTC
CDR3: CAGSIAGSETQYF
J: TRBJ2-5
size: NA
D: TRBD2
V: TRBV19

DNA: TGTGCCAGTAGTATAGCCCGGGACAGGGTAAATACGCAGTATTTT
CDR3: CASSIARDRVNTQYF
J: TRBJ2-3
size: few
D: TRBD1
V: TRBV19

DNA: TGCGCCAGCAGCCAAGATGAAAGGACTCGGGAGACCCAGTACTTC
CDR3: CASSQDERTRETQYF
J: TRBJ2-5
size: NA
D: NA
V: TRBV4-3

DNA: TGTGCCAGCAGCGAGGACAGTCCCTCCTACGAGCAGTACTTC
CDR3: CASSEDSPSYEQYF
J: TRBJ2-7
size: NA
D: NA
V: TRBV5-5

DNA: TGTGCCAGCGCAGAAAACTACGAGCAGTACTTC
CDR3: CASAENYEQYF
J: TRBJ2-7
size: once
D: NA
V: TRBV7-2

DNA: TGTGCCAGCAGCTTGGTGGGACAGGGACTGAATGGCTACACCTTC
CDR3: CASSLVGQGLNGYTF
J: TRBJ1-2
size: few
D: TRBD1
V: TRBV5-4

DNA: TGTGCCAGCAGCTTGGGCGGCGGCACAGATACGCAGTATTTT
CDR3: CASSLGGGTDTQYF
J: TRBJ2-3
size: NA
D: NA
V: TRBV5-6

DNA: TGCGCCAGCAGCTTTGGGACAGGGAACACTGAAGCTTTCTTT
CDR3: CASSFGTGNTEAFF
J: TRBJ1-1
size: NA
D: TRBD1
V: TRBV5-1

DNA: TGTGCCAGCACCCAGGGGTATTCTGGAAACACCATATATTTT
CDR3: CASTQGYSGNTIYF
J: TRBJ1-3
size: NA
D: NA
V: TRBV9

DNA: TGTGCCAGCAGCCCGACAGGGGAGGATCAGCCCCAGCATTTT
CDR3: CASSPTGEDQPQHF
J: TRBJ1-5
size: NA
D: TRBD1
V: TRBV11-2

DNA: TGTGCCTGGAGTGTACAGGGGAATCAGCCCCAGCATTTT
CDR3: CAWSVQGNQPQHF
J: TRBJ1-5
size: NA
D: TRBD1
V: TRBV30

DNA: TGTGCCAGCAGCCACGACAGGGGATATGGCTACACCTTC
CDR3: CASSHDRGYGYTF
J: TRBJ1-2
size: NA
D: TRBD1
V: TRBV5-4

DNA: TGTGCCAGCAGCGGAGTCGGGGGTACTGAAGCTTTCTTT
CDR3: CASSGVGGTEAFF
J: TRBJ1-1
size: NA
D: NA
V: TRBV9

DNA: TGCGCCAGCAGCTTGAATGGGAGAAACTCTGGAAACACCATATATTTT
CDR3: CASSLNGRNSGNTIYF
J: TRBJ1-3
size: NA
D: NA
V: TRBV5-1

DNA: TGTGCCAGCTCACGACATAAGGCAGGGCCCAACAATGAGCAGTTCTTC
CDR3: CASSRHKAGPNNEQFF
J: TRBJ2-1
size: NA
D: NA
V: TRBV18

DNA: TGTGCTAGTGCCTTGGGGGGATTTGGAACTGAAGCTTTCTTT
CDR3: CASALGGFGTEAFF
J: TRBJ1-1
size: NA
D: NA
V: TRBV12-5

DNA: TGTGCCAGCAGCCGAAAGACTAGCGGGAGAAGGGATGAGCAGTTCTTC
CDR3: CASSRKTSGRRDEQFF
J: TRBJ2-1
size: NA
D: TRBD2
V: TRBV5-4

DNA: TGTGCCTGGACGGGGACAGTTACCGGGGAGCTGTTTTTT
CDR3: CAWTGTVTGELFF
J: TRBJ2-2
size: NA
D: TRBD1
V: TRBV30

DNA: TGTGCCAGCAGTCCCCCCCTCCCCGGGACTATTAACACCGGGGAGCTGTTTTTT
CDR3: CASSPPLPGTINTGELFF
J: TRBJ2-2
size: NA
D: TRBD2
V: TRBV28

DNA: TGTGCCAGCAGTCAGGACAACTACGAGCAGTACTTC
CDR3: CASSQDNYEQYF
J: TRBJ2-7
size: NA
D: NA
V: TRBV6-5

DNA: TGTGCCAGCAGCCTCGGACTAGCGGGGGTGGAGGGGGAGCTGTTTTTT
CDR3: CASSLGLAGVEGELFF
J: TRBJ2-2
size: NA
D: TRBD2
V: TRBV13

DNA: TGTGCCAGCAGTTATGGACTGCGATACGAGCAGTACTTC
CDR3: CASSYGLRYEQYF
J: TRBJ2-7
size: once
D: NA
V: TRBV6-6

DNA: TGTGCCAGCAGTTCGTCAGGGGGCGGCTATGGCTACACCTTC
CDR3: CASSSSGGGYGYTF
J: TRBJ1-2
size: once
D: TRBD1
V: TRBV27

DNA: TGTGCCAGTAGTATTAGCTTGAGCTCCTACGAGCAGTACTTC
CDR3: CASSISLSSYEQYF
J: TRBJ2-7
size: NA
D: NA
V: TRBV19

DNA: TGTGCCTGGAACCACCAAGGACTAGATTACTACGAGCAGTACTTC
CDR3: CAWNHQGLDYYEQYF
J: TRBJ2-7
size: NA
D: TRBD2
V: TRBV30

DNA: TGTGCCAGCAGTCCTGGGACAGGGGGTAACAATGAGCAGTTCTTC
CDR3: CASSPGTGGNNEQFF
J: TRBJ2-1
size: NA
D: TRBD1
V: TRBV6-5

DNA: TGTGCCAGCAGCATGGGGGAGGGCCGCTCCTACAATGAGCAGTTCTTC
CDR3: CASSMGEGRSYNEQFF
J: TRBJ2-1
size: NA
D: TRBD2
V: TRBV27

DNA: TGTGCCAGCAGCCAATTCTCAGTGGTGAACACTGAAGCTTTCTTT
CDR3: CASSQFSVVNTEAFF
J: TRBJ1-1
size: few
D: NA
V: TRBV2

DNA: TGCGCCAGCAGCTTGTCAGGGGGTTTAGAGACCCAGTACTTC
CDR3: CASSLSGGLETQYF
J: TRBJ2-5
size: few
D: TRBD1
V: TRBV5-1

DNA: TGTGCCAGCAGCTTGGCGGGAGCCCTTAATGAAAAACTGTTTTTT
CDR3: CASSLAGALNEKLFF
J: TRBJ1-4
size: NA
D: NA
V: TRBV5-4

DNA: TGTGCCAGTAGTATAGCGATTCGACACGGAGGTTTCAGCTCTGGAAACACCATATATTTT
CDR3: CASSIAIRHGGFSSGNTIYF
J: TRBJ1-3
size: NA
D: NA
V: TRBV19

DNA: TGTGCCAGCAGCCAAGAACTCGGGAGGAATACGCAGTATTTT
CDR3: CASSQELGRNTQYF
J: TRBJ2-3
size: once
D: TRBD2
V: TRBV4-2